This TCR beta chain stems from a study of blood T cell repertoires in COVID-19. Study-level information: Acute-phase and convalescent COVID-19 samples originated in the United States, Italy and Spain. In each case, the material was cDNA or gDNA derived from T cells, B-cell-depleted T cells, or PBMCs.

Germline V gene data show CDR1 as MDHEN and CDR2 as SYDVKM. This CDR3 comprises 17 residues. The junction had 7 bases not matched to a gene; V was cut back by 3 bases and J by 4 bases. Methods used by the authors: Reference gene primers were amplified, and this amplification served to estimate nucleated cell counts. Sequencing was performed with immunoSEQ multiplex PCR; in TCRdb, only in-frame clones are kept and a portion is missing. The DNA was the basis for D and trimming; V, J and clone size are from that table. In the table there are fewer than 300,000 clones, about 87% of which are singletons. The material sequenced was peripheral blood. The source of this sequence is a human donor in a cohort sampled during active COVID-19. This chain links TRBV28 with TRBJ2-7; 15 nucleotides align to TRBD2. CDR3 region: CASSFSPGLAGGYEQYF. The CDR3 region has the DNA TGTGCCAGCAGTTTTAGCCCGGGACTAGCGGGGGGTTACGAGCAGTACTTC.